This T cell receptor (beta chain) was found in a study of identical twins. General study findings and limits: Memory repertoires showed no such pattern, whereas abundant cord blood beta clonotypes carried fewer insertions.

A remark on this clonotype: As yet, its antigen is unknown.

J gave up 6 bases and V 7 bases, and 9 bases lay outside the gene matches. CDR1 is MNHEY and CDR2 is SVGEGT in the germline V gene. The CDR3 is made up of 15 amino acids. TCRdb processed the 5' RACE reads anew with MiXCR; each CDR3 protein has one entry. Of roughly 630,000 distinct CDR3 sequences detected, 7.1% appear once; the ten largest clones hold around 1.6%. The same sample was also used in a study of yellow fever vaccine responses in identical twins.

The J gene is TRBJ2-1, the V gene TRBV6-2 or TRBV6-3; 10 bases are a match to TRBD1. Sequenced: PBMCs. The sequence was collected from a woman aged 18-29 years in good health. CDR3 nucleotides: TGTGCCAGCAACGACGGGACAGGGGTTGGCAATGAGCAGTTCTTC. It yields the protein CASNDGTGVGNEQFF.